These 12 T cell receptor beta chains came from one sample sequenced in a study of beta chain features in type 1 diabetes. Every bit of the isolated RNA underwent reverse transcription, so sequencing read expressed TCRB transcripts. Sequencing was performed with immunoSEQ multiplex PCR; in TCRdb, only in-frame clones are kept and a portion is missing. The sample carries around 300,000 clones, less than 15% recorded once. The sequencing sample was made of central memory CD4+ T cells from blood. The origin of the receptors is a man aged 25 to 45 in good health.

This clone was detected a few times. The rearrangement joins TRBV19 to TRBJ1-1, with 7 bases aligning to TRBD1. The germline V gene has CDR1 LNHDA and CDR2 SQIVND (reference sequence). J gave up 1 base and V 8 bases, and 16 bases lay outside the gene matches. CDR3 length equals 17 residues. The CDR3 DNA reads TGTGCCAGTCGCGAACAGGGGAGTGGGTTAAAGAACACTGAAGCTTTCTTT. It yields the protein CASREQGSGLKNTEAFF.

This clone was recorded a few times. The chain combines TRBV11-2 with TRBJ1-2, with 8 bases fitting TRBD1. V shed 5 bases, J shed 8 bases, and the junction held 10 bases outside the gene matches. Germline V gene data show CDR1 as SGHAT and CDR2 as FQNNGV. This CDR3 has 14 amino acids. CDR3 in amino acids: CASSPSGQGWGYTF. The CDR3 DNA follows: TGTGCCAGCAGCCCCTCCGGACAGGGTTGGGGCTACACCTTC.

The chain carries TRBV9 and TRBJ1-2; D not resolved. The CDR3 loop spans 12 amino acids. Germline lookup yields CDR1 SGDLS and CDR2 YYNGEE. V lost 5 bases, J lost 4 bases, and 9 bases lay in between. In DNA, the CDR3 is TGTGCCAGCAGTAACGGGCGCTATGGCTACACCTTC. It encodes CASSNGRYGYTF.

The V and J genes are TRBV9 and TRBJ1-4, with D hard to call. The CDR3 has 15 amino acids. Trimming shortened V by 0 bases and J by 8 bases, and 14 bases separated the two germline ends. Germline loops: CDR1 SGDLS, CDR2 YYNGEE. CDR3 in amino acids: CASSVGRPPGEKLFF. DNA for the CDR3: TGTGCCAGCAGCGTAGGAAGGCCTCCTGGGGAAAAACTGTTTTTT.

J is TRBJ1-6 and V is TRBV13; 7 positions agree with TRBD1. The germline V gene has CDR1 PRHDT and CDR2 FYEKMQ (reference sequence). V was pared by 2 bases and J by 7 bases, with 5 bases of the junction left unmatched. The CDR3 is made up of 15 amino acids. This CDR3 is CASSLYGTANSPLHF. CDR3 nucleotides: TGTGCCAGCAGCTTATACGGGACAGCAAATTCACCCCTCCACTTT.

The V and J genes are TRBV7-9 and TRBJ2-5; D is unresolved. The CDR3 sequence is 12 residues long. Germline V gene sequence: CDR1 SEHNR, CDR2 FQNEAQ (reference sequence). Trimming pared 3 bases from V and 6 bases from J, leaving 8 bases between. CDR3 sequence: CASSLSGQTQYF. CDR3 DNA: TGTGCCAGCAGCTTGAGTGGACAGACCCAGTACTTC.

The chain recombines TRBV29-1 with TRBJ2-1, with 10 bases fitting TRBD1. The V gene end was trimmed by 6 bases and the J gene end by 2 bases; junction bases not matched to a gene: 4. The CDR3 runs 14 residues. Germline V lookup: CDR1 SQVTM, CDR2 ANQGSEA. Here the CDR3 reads CSVGTGDPYNEQFF. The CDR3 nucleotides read TGCAGCGTCGGGACAGGGGACCCCTACAATGAGCAGTTCTTC.

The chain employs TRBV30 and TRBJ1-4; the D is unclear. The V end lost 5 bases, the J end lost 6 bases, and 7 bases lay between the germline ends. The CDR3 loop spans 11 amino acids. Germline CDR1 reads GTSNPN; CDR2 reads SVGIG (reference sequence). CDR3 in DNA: TGTGCCTGGGGCGAGGATGAAAAACTGTTTTTT. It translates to CAWGEDEKLFF.

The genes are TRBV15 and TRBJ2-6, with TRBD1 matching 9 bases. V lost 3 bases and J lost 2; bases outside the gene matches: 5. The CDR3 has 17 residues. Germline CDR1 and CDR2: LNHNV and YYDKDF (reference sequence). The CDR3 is CATSSPGQGTGANVLTF. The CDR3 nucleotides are TGTGCCACCAGCAGTCCGGGACAGGGTACTGGGGCCAACGTCCTGACTTTC.

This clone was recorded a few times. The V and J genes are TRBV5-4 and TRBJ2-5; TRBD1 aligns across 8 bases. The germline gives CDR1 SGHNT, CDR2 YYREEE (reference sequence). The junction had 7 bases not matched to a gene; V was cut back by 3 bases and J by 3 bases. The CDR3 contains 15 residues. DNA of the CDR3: TGTGCCAGCAGCTCCCACCCGGGACAGGAAGAGACCCAGTACTTC. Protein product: CASSSHPGQEETQYF.

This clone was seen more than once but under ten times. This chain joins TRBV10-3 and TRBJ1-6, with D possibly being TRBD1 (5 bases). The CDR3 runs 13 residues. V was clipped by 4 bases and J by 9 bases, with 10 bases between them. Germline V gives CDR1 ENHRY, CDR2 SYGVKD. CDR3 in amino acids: CAISGGGSSPLHF. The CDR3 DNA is TGTGCCATCAGTGGGGGGGGAAGTTCACCCCTCCACTTT.

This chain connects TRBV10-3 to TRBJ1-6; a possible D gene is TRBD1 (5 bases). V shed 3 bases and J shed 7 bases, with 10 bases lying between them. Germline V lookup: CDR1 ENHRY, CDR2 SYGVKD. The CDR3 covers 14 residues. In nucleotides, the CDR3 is TGTGCCATCAGTGATGACAGTGTAAATTCACCCCTCCACTTT. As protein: CAISDDSVNSPLHF.